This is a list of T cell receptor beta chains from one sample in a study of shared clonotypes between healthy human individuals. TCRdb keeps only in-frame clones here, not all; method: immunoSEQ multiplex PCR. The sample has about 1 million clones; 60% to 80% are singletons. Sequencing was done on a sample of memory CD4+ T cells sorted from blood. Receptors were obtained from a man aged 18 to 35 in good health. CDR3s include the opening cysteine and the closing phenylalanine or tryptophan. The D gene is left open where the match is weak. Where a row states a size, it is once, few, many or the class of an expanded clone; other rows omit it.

TGTGCCAGAAGCCGGACTAGCGGGAAGTTTAAAGATACGCAGTATTTT	CARSRTSGKFKDTQYF	TRBD2	TRBV5-3	TRBJ2-3	-
TGTGCCAGCAGCCGGGACGGCGAGCAGTTCTTC	CASSRDGEQFF	-	TRBV11-3	TRBJ2-1	-
TGTGCCAGCAGCACGGACAGGGGTCAGCCCCAGCATTTT	CASSTDRGQPQHF	TRBD1	TRBV6-5	TRBJ1-5	-
TGCGCCAGCTCGGCTAGCATCCGTACAGATACGCAGTATTTT	CASSASIRTDTQYF	-	TRBV10-2	TRBJ2-3	-
TGTGCCAGCAGTTCGGGTGGACAGCTCAATGAGCAGTTCTTC	CASSSGGQLNEQFF	-	TRBV28	TRBJ2-1	-
TGTGCCAGCTCACCAGCGACTGGATACGAGCAGTACTTC	CASSPATGYEQYF	-	TRBV18	TRBJ2-7	-
TGCGCCAGCAGCCTAGGACAGGGGGGAGAGACCCAGTACTTC	CASSLGQGGETQYF	TRBD1	TRBV5-1	TRBJ2-5	-
TGTGCCAGCTCACCTCCCCCTGCTAGCGCCACGAACAATGAGCAGTTCTTC	CASSPPPASATNNEQFF	-	TRBV18	TRBJ2-1	-
TGCGCCAGCAGCTTGGGACAGGGGGCGAATAATTCACCCCTCCACTTT	CASSLGQGANNSPLHF	TRBD1	TRBV5-1	TRBJ1-6	few
TGCGCCAGCCCATGGGACTGCCCCCGCAGTGATGGCACCTTC	CASPWDCPRSDGTF	-	TRBV10-1	TRBJ1-2	-
TGTGCCAGCAGCGCCCAAACAGGGACCCCATTATCTGGAAACACCATATATTTT	CASSAQTGTPLSGNTIYF	-	TRBV7-9	TRBJ1-3	-
TGTGCCAGCAGCCGACAGATTGCAACTAATGAAAAACTGTTTTTT	CASSRQIATNEKLFF	-	TRBV27	TRBJ1-4	-
TGTGCCAGCAGTTACGCACAGGGGGGCACTGGAAACACCATATATTTT	CASSYAQGGTGNTIYF	TRBD1	TRBV6-6	TRBJ1-3	once
TGTGCCAGCAAGTCACCGGGGACAGATACGCAGTATTTT	CASKSPGTDTQYF	-	TRBV5-4	TRBJ2-3	-
TGTGCCAGCAGGTTAACGGGTGAGCAGTTCTTC	CASRLTGEQFF	-	TRBV5-6	TRBJ2-1	-
TGTGCCAGCTCACCACCGACGACAGGGGACACCGGGGAGCTGTTTTTT	CASSPPTTGDTGELFF	TRBD1	TRBV18	TRBJ2-2	-
TGTGCCAGCAGCTTACCCGGGTCCACAGAGACCCAGTACTTC	CASSLPGSTETQYF	-	TRBV7-2	TRBJ2-5	-
TGTGCCAGCAGTCGGGAGGAGGGAGACTATGGCTACACCTTC	CASSREEGDYGYTF	-	TRBV9	TRBJ1-2	-
TGTGCCAGCAGCTCCCCCGGGGCGAACTATGGCTACACCTTC	CASSSPGANYGYTF	-	TRBV5-4	TRBJ1-2	few
TGTGCCAGCAGTCCCCCAGGGGGCTATGGTTATTCACCCCTCCACTTT	CASSPPGGYGYSPLHF	TRBD1	TRBV28	TRBJ1-6	-
TGCGCCAGCAGGTCACACCCCGGGGGGGCCACAGATACGCAGTATTTT	CASRSHPGGATDTQYF	TRBD2	TRBV5-1	TRBJ2-3	few
TGTGCCAGCAGGGCATGGGGGGCGAACACTGAAGCTTTCTTT	CASRAWGANTEAFF	-	TRBV27	TRBJ1-1	-
TGTGCCAGCAGCTTCTTAGCGGGGGCGCACCAAGAGACCCAGTACTTC	CASSFLAGAHQETQYF	TRBD2	TRBV11-2	TRBJ2-5	-
TGCGCCAGCAGCCAAGCGTTTGACAGGGAGGACGAGCAGTACTTC	CASSQAFDREDEQYF	-	TRBV4-1	TRBJ2-7	once
TGTGCCAGCAGGGGGAGTCCGCGCGCGAACACCGGGGAGCTGTTTTTT	CASRGSPRANTGELFF	-	TRBV2	TRBJ2-2	-
TGCAGCGTTGCCGAGAGGACAAGCTCCTACGAGCAGTACTTC	CSVAERTSSYEQYF	-	TRBV29-1	TRBJ2-7	few
TGTGCCAGCAGGGGCCGGGGCAATCAGCCCCAGCATTTT	CASRGRGNQPQHF	-	TRBV28	TRBJ1-5	-
TGTGCCAGCAGTTACTCAGAAAAAGGGGTAGCGGGAATGTTCTTC	CASSYSEKGVAGMFF	TRBD2	TRBV6-5	TRBJ2-1	-
TGTGCCAGCAGCCCCGGGTACGATATCCGGGACTGGAACACCGGGGAGCTGTTTTTT	CASSPGYDIRDWNTGELFF	-	TRBV11-1	TRBJ2-2	-
TGTGCCAGCACCGAGGGGCGGGGGGTCGGTGAAAAACTGTTTTTT	CASTEGRGVGEKLFF	-	TRBV2	TRBJ1-4	-
TGTGCCAGCACGCCGGGACAAAGGACAGATACGCAGTATTTT	CASTPGQRTDTQYF	-	TRBV2	TRBJ2-3	-
TGTGCCTGCCAACCCACAGGGGGAAATTCACCCCTCCACTTT	CACQPTGGNSPLHF	TRBD1	TRBV30	TRBJ1-6	-
TGCGCCAGCAGCTTCGGGGATGCCTACAATGAGCAGTTCTTC	CASSFGDAYNEQFF	-	TRBV5-1	TRBJ2-1	many
TGTGCCAGCACCCTAGGGGGCGCCTATGGCTACACCTTC	CASTLGGAYGYTF	TRBD1	TRBV18	TRBJ1-2	-
TGTGCCAGCAGCGTCGCTCAACTCACAGATACGCAGTATTTT	CASSVAQLTDTQYF	-	TRBV9	TRBJ2-3	-
TGCAGCGTCCGGGGGGGCTCGGGGATTGCCGAGACCCAGTACTTC	CSVRGGSGIAETQYF	TRBD2	TRBV29-1	TRBJ2-5	-
TGTGCCAGCAGCCAAGTTCGCCTATCAGGGCAGTTCTTC	CASSQVRLSGQFF	-	TRBV14	TRBJ2-1	-
TGTGCCAGCAGTCAGAACCAGGGTGAGACCCAGTACTTC	CASSQNQGETQYF	-	TRBV6-5	TRBJ2-5	-
TGTGCCAGCAGCCTATCATCGACTAATTCGAATGAGCAGTTCTTC	CASSLSSTNSNEQFF	-	TRBV5-4	TRBJ2-1	-
TGTGCCAGCAGCCAAAGCATCGGGACTAGCGGGGGGGGACTCCAAGAGACCCAGTACTTC	CASSQSIGTSGGGLQETQYF	TRBD2	TRBV4-2	TRBJ2-5	-